This T cell receptor beta chain was captured by sequencing in a study of blood T cell repertoires in COVID-19. Sequencing used immunoSEQ multiplex PCR; TCRdb keeps in-frame clones, though not all of them. The sample consists of tens of thousands of clones, over 60% of them appearing once. This CDR3 region has 14 residues. Looked up from germline, CDR1 is SGHNT and CDR2 is YYREEE (reference sequence). Germline trimming cut 0 bases from V and 4 bases from J; bases unmatched to any gene: 3. This TCR derives from a man in his 70s with COVID-19, enrolled during active disease. The chain recombines TRBV5-4 with TRBJ1-1; 7 bases are shared with TRBD1. The sequenced sample was peripheral blood. The CDR3 DNA reads as TGTGCCAGCAGCTTGGTAGGGGGCATCACTGAAGCTTTCTTT. Translating gives CASSLVGGITEAFF.